This TCR beta chain appears in the sequencing data of a study of cytomegalovirus exposure and HLA in healthy donors. Study-level results: The study carried out a later analysis of TCR beta sequences. It associated approximately 15,000 of them with specific HLA alleles at a false discovery rate of 0.05.

Germline V gene lookup returns CDR1 SEHNR and CDR2 FQNEAQ (reference sequence). The CDR3 loop spans 18 amino acids. Losses at the gene ends were 4 bases for V and 7 bases for J; bases not matched to a gene: 11. This clone was found a few times. The antigen is not known. PCR amplification relied on 60 Vbeta primers (plus 13 Jbeta primers). The data were produced by immunoSEQ multiplex PCR, yet TCRdb's version contains in-frame clones alone and is incomplete. The sample holds around 100,000 clones, around 62% seen once. Donors were nominally healthy when sampled, though unrecorded immune exposures were likely.

The sequence came from a young man in good health and CMV-seropositive. J is TRBJ2-1 and V is TRBV7-9; 15 nucleotides line up with TRBD2. Sequencing used PBMCs. The CDR3 bases are TGTGCCAGCAGCTCCCGGACTAGCGGGGGGGCCAAGTCGAATGAGCAGTTCTTC. Translating gives CASSSRTSGGAKSNEQFF.